The sequence of this T cell receptor (beta chain) was determined in a study of low-dose radiotherapy and immunotherapy resistance in tumors. About the research overall: The authors gave intravenous cyclophosphamide 200 mg/m2 every two weeks, one day before radiation and immunotherapy.

For this clonotype: It differs at one base from a far larger clone, so likely a read error.

The V gene's germline CDR1 is SGHTA and CDR2 FQGNSA. This CDR3 contains 11 residues. V was cut by 8 bases and J by 4 bases, with 8 bases left in between. TRAV and TRBV primers primed cDNA for both TCRalpha and TCRbeta. TCR amplification used about 20 PCR cycles, a constant-region primer and a V-primer adapter. TCRdb reprocessed the reads via MiXCR and lists one record per CDR3 protein. The table shows roughly 100,000 distinct CDR3 sequences, with under 25% occurring only once. The time point was: after trial treatment. Treatment reported: LDRT plus nivolumab, ipilimumab, low-dose cyclophosphamide and aspirin (RACIN trial). Treatment of the donors consisted of nivolumab and ipilimumab (plus aspirin, low-dose cyclophosphamide and low-dose radiotherapy).

This receptor was obtained from a female donor with ovarian cancer. This rearrangement joins TRBV7-2 to TRBJ2-5; D is perhaps TRBD2 (5 bases). Sequenced material: PBMCs, taken after low-dose radiotherapy plus immunotherapy. As DNA, the CDR3 is TGTGCCAGCGGCACTAGAGAGACCCAGTACTTC. Its translation is CASGTRETQYF.